These 17 T cell receptor beta chains were sequenced from one sample in a study of CD8+ T cells in alopecia areata. Following extraction, RNA underwent reverse transcription to cDNA, which served as the sequencing template. Clones were sequenced by immunoSEQ multiplex PCR, and TCRdb holds only the in-frame ones, with some missing. In the table there are more than 95,000 clones, about two fifths of which are singletons. Sequenced sample: CD4+ T cells sorted from blood. The receptor source for this set is a human donor with alopecia areata.

This clone was picked up a small number of times. The chain is built from TRBV29-1 and TRBJ2-1; tentatively, D is TRBD2 (6 bases). Germline loops: CDR1 SQVTM, CDR2 ANQGSEA. Trimming removed 4 bases at V and 7 bases at J, with 20 bases between. The CDR3 is 15 residues long. Written as DNA, the CDR3 is TGCAGCGTTGTTCGCGGGTCAGCAGGAGGGAATGAGCAGTTCTTC. Its translation: CSVVRGSAGGNEQFF.

The chain is built from TRBV7-2 and TRBJ2-5; D call uncertain. The V end was cut by 5 bases, the J end by 0 bases, with 4 bases between. There are 12 residues in the CDR3. The germline V gene encodes CDR1 SGHTA and CDR2 FQGNSA. The CDR3 DNA reads as TGTGCCAGCAGCAGGTACCAAGAGACCCAGTACTTC. Translated, it gives CASSRYQETQYF. Complete variable domain (other parts from reference TRBV7-2 and TRBJ2-5): GAGVSQSPSNKVTEKGKDVELRCDPISGHTALYWYRQSLGQGLEFLIYFQGNSAPDKSGLPSDRFSAERTGGSVSTLTIQRTQQEDSAVYLCASSRYQETQYFGPGTRLLVL.

CDR3 sequence: CSVVLRAAGELFF. For the CDR3, the DNA is TGCAGCGTTGTTCTCAGGGCGGCCGGGGAGCTGTTTTTT. The chain carries TRBV29-1 and TRBJ2-2; perhaps TRBD1 as D (5 bases). The CDR3 sequence is 13 residues long. Germline-derived CDR1 and CDR2 are SQVTM and ANQGSEA. The V and J ends lost 4 bases and 6 bases respectively, with 12 bases between them.

The gene calls are TRBV28 and TRBJ2-7; D unresolved. The V gene lost 6 bases and the J gene lost 0 bases, with 6 bases spanning the gap. This CDR3 is 12 amino acids long. Germline-derived CDR1 and CDR2 are MDHEN and SYDVKM. CDR3 sequence reads: CASSLNSYEQYF. The CDR3 DNA follows: TGTGCCAGCAGCCTAAACTCCTACGAGCAGTACTTC.

CDR3 nucleotide sequence: TGCAGCGTTGAAACAGGGTTCTATGGCTACACCTTC. Its protein is CSVETGFYGYTF. The genes are TRBV29-1 and TRBJ1-2; D might be TRBD1 (6 bases). The CDR3 contains 12 residues. V dropped 2 bases and J dropped 4 bases, with 8 bases sitting between them. The germline gives CDR1 SQVTM, CDR2 ANQGSEA.

This clone was seen a few times. This sequence joins TRBV23-1 and TRBJ1-2; D gene ambiguous. TRBV23-1 is assigned to the ORF class and has an uncertain function. V gave up 0 bases and J gave up 4 bases, with 12 bases separating them. This CDR3 region has 15 residues. The CDR3 DNA sequence: TGCGCCAGCAGTCAATCGAGGACGGACTGCTATGGCTACACCTTC. Protein sequence: CASSQSRTDCYGYTF.

The chain carries TRBV5-1 and TRBJ1-2, with 7 nucleotides matching TRBD1. CDR1 is SGHRS and CDR2 is YFSETQ in the germline V gene. The CDR3 runs 14 residues. Trimming removed 2 bases from V and 6 bases from J; junction bases left unmatched: 7. The CDR3 region is CASSFGTASHGYTF. CDR3 coding DNA: TGCGCCAGCAGCTTCGGGACAGCGTCTCATGGCTACACCTTC. The full variable domain, completed using reference TRBV5-1 and TRBJ1-2, is KAGVTQTPRYLIKTRGQQVTLSCSPISGHRSVSWYQQTPGQGLQFLFEYFSETQRNKGNFPGRFSGRQFSNSRSEMNVSTLELGDSALYLCASSFGTASHGYTFGSGTRLTVV.

This clone came up a few times. The CDR3 here is CASSVVSNQPQHF. CDR3 coding DNA: TGTGCCAGCAGCGTAGTTAGCAATCAGCCCCAGCATTTT. This rearrangement joins TRBV9 to TRBJ1-5; unclear D gene. Per germline, CDR1 SGDLS and CDR2 YYNGEE. With 0 bases removed from V and 0 bases from J, the gap between germline ends came to 1 base. The CDR3 spans 13 residues.

J is TRBJ1-2 and V is TRBV4-2, with D hard to call. This CDR3 contains 14 residues. V shed 0 bases and J shed 5 bases, with 10 bases lying between them. The germline V gene has CDR1 LGHNA and CDR2 YNFKEQ. CDR3 loop: CASSQDEGRYGYTF. The CDR3, as DNA: TGTGCCAGCAGCCAAGACGAAGGGAGATATGGCTACACCTTC.

This chain links TRBV11-3 with TRBJ2-7; the D gene is possibly TRBD2 (5 bases). The V end was cut by 5 bases, the J end by 6 bases, with 14 bases between. The CDR3 is made up of 13 amino acids. Germline CDR1 and CDR2: SGHNT and YENEEA. The CDR3 nucleotides read TGTGCCAGCAGCCCCAGACCAGCGGCCGAGCAGTACTTC. It is translated as CASSPRPAAEQYF. Full variable domain (remainder filled in from reference TRBV11-3 and TRBJ2-7): EAGVVQSPRYKIIEKKQPVAFWCNPISGHNTLYWYLQNLGQGPELLIRYENEEAVDDSQLPKDRFSAERLKGVDSTLKIQPAELGDSAVYLCASSPRPAAEQYFGPGTRLTVT.

CDR3 sequence: CSLRGTDTQYF. CDR3 DNA sequence: TGCAGCCTTCGGGGCACAGATACGCAGTATTTT. This chain links TRBV29-1 with TRBJ2-3, with no clear D. CDR1 and CDR2 from the germline V gene are SQVTM and ANQGSEA. The CDR3 loop spans 11 amino acids. Trimming took off 8 bases at V and 1 base at J, with 7 bases between the two ends.

To note about this clone: An end of the junction differs from the germline gene, which may be a read error. The rearrangement joins TRBV2 to TRBJ2-5; 10 bases align to TRBD2. CDR1 is SNHLY and CDR2 is FYNNEI in the germline V gene. The CDR3 length is 12 residues. CDR3 in amino acids: CASSDSRTSGHF. CDR3 nucleotides: TGTGCCAGCAGTGATTCCCGGACTAGCGGCCACTTC.

The chain employs TRBV29-1 and TRBJ2-3, with D possibly being TRBD2 (5 bases). The V end was cut by 2 bases, the J end by 0 bases, with 9 bases between. Germline V lookup: CDR1 SQVTM, CDR2 ANQGSEA. The CDR3 is 14 residues long. CDR3 residues: CSVESGGSTDTQYF. As DNA, the CDR3 is TGCAGCGTTGAAAGTGGCGGGAGCACAGATACGCAGTATTTT.

The gene calls are TRBV13 and TRBJ2-6; no clear D gene. The V gene's germline CDR1 is PRHDT and CDR2 FYEKMQ (reference sequence). The CDR3 has 16 amino acids. V lost 5 bases, J lost 0 bases, and 11 bases lay in between. DNA for the CDR3: TGTGCCAGCAGCGCCCGGACGGTCTCTGGGGCCAACGTCCTGACTTTC. The encoded protein is CASSARTVSGANVLTF.

This clone was detected ten times or more. The V gene is TRBV7-9, the J gene TRBJ2-2, with TRBD1 matching 8 bases. Trimming removed 5 bases from V and 6 bases from J; junction bases left unmatched: 5. CDR1 and CDR2 from the germline V gene are SEHNR and FQNEAQ (reference sequence). The CDR3 is made up of 14 amino acids. CDR3 DNA sequence: TGTGCCAGCAGCGATCGCAGGGGGCCCGGGGAGCTGTTTTTT. This translates into CASSDRRGPGELFF.

The chain couples TRBV7-9 to TRBJ1-1; 7 nucleotides match TRBD1. The germline CDR1 and CDR2 sequences are SEHNR and FQNEAQ (reference sequence). This CDR3 has 14 residues. J gave up 0 bases and V 3 bases, and 1 base lay outside the gene matches. The CDR3: CASSLTGMNTEAFF. The DNA for the CDR3 is TGTGCCAGCAGCTTGACAGGGATGAACACTGAAGCTTTCTTT.

V usage is TRBV28 and J usage is TRBJ1-3; D unclear. CDR3 size: 14 residues. Germline assignment: CDR1 MDHEN and CDR2 SYDVKM. V lost 3 bases and J 2 bases, leaving 8 bases between the germline ends. CDR3 coding DNA: TGTGCCAGCAGTTTCTGGGGAACTGGAAACACCATATATTTT. Its translation: CASSFWGTGNTIYF. The variable domain in full, completed from reference TRBV28 and TRBJ1-3, reads DVKVTQSSRYLVKRTGEKVFLECVQDMDHENMFWYRQDPGLGLRLIYFSYDVKMKEKGDIPEGYSVSREKKERFSLILESASTNQTSMYLCASSFWGTGNTIYFGEGSWLTVV.